This is a list of T cell receptor beta chains from one sample in a study of CD8 T cells in ankylosing spondylitis. From the 5' RACE reads, TCRdb called clonotypes with MiXCR, one entry per CDR3 protein. In the table there are about 210,000 distinct CDR3 sequences, about 7.3% of which are singletons. Sample: blood, either unsorted or a sorted T cell fraction (not recorded which). These TCRs come from a male donor with ankylosing spondylitis. Each CDR3 is given with its conserved first and last residue. The order of the fields is D gene, J gene, clone size, V gene, CDR3 DNA, CDR3 protein. A D gene is named only where the DNA matches it firmly. Not all rows give a size; the values are once, few, many and, for expanded clones, a class.

- | TRBJ1-5 | few | TRBV15 | TGTGCCACCAGCAGTAGGGCGGCTCTGCCCCAGCATTTT | CATSSRAALPQHF
TRBD2 | TRBJ2-3 | many | TRBV12-3/TRBV12-4 | TGTGCCAGCAACCCCCCGGGGGGATACACAGATACGCAGTATTTT | CASNPPGGYTDTQYF
- | TRBJ1-1 | few | TRBV7-9 | TGTGCCAGCAGCTTAGGAGAGCTCTTGAACACTGAAGCTTTCTTT | CASSLGELLNTEAFF
- | TRBJ1-5 | many | TRBV28 | TGTGCCAGCAGGGGGGGGCTCAATCAGCCCCAGCATTTT | CASRGGLNQPQHF
TRBD1 | TRBJ2-1 | few | TRBV27 | TGTGCCAGTTCTCAAGGGACAGCGTACAATGAGCAGTTCTTC | CASSQGTAYNEQFF
TRBD1 | TRBJ2-7 | few | TRBV20-1 | TGCAGTGCCCCGGACAGGGAGAAGTACGAGCAGTACTTC | CSAPDREKYEQYF
TRBD2 | TRBJ2-1 | many | TRBV20-1 | TGCAGTGCTCCTAGCGGGAGTCCGTACAATGAGCAGTTCTTC | CSAPSGSPYNEQFF
TRBD1 | TRBJ2-1 | few | TRBV19 | TGTGCCAGTAGTCCCACACAGGGGTCCTACAATGAGCAGTTCTTC | CASSPTQGSYNEQFF
TRBD1 | TRBJ2-7 | many | TRBV27 | TGTGCCAGCAGTCCTACCCCCACAGGGGGCGTCTACTACGAGCAGTACTTC | CASSPTPTGGVYYEQYF
TRBD1 | TRBJ1-2 | - | TRBV20-1 | TGCAGTGCTAGATCCGGGCAGGGGGAGGGCTATGGCTACACCTTC | CSARSGQGEGYGYTF
- | TRBJ2-7 | many | TRBV28 | TGTGCCAGCAGTGTACGCGAGCAGTACTTC | CASSVREQYF
TRBD2 | TRBJ2-7 | many | TRBV10-3 | TGTGCCATCAGCGATCTAGCGGGAGGATCCTACGAGCAGTACTTC | CAISDLAGGSYEQYF
- | TRBJ2-3 | many | TRBV5-1 | TGCGCCAGCAGCTTGTGGCCTCGGGATACGCAGTATTTT | CASSLWPRDTQYF
- | TRBJ1-6 | few | TRBV7-9 | TGTGCCAGCAGCACCGCACCGGGACTGTCTAATTCACCCCTCCACTTT | CASSTAPGLSNSPLHF
- | TRBJ1-2 | many | TRBV29-1 | TGCAGCGTTGAACGGGCAGGAGAGGACTATGGCTACACCTTC | CSVERAGEDYGYTF
- | TRBJ2-1 | many | TRBV7-9 | TGTGCCAGCAGTCCTCGGGCGTCCTACAATGAGCAGTTCTTC | CASSPRASYNEQFF
- | TRBJ1-5 | many | TRBV4-3 | TGCGCCAGCAGCCAAGACAGGGGCAATCAGCCCCAGCATTTT | CASSQDRGNQPQHF
TRBD2 | TRBJ2-1 | few | TRBV6-2/TRBV6-3 | TGTGCCAGCAGGGCCCGTCTGGGCGGGGGAGAAGGGAATGAGCAGTTCTTC | CASRARLGGGEGNEQFF
- | TRBJ2-1 | many | TRBV20-1 | TGCAGTGCTAGACTTCCGGTGCGGGTCGATGAGCAGTTCTTC | CSARLPVRVDEQFF
- | TRBJ1-1 | many | TRBV6-2/TRBV6-3 | TGTGCCAGCAGTTCCGACGGAGCCCCTGAAGCTTTCTTT | CASSSDGAPEAFF
- | TRBJ2-3 | many | TRBV20-1 | TGCAGTGCTGACGTAACAGGGACGTACACAGATACGCAGTATTTT | CSADVTGTYTDTQYF
- | TRBJ2-7 | few | TRBV7-9 | TGTGCCAGCAGCCCCGAAAGGGTTTTCTACGAGCAGTACTTC | CASSPERVFYEQYF
TRBD2 | TRBJ2-2 | many | TRBV9 | TGTGCCAGCAGCGTAGCCAGCCCGACTAGCGGGGGGGCTAACACCGGGGAGCTGTTTTTT | CASSVASPTSGGANTGELFF
- | TRBJ2-2 | many | TRBV28 | TGTGCCAGCAGTTTGGGCCCGAGCTTCACCGGGGAGCTGTTTTTT | CASSLGPSFTGELFF
- | TRBJ1-2 | few | TRBV3-1 | TGTGCCAGCAGCCAAGATCGTTGGGGCTATGGCTACACCTTC | CASSQDRWGYGYTF
- | TRBJ1-5 | - | TRBV6-1 | TGTGCCAGCAGTGACAAGGGGAAGAGTTTAAATCAGCCCCAGCATTTT | CASSDKGKSLNQPQHF
TRBD2 | TRBJ2-7 | many | TRBV28 | TGTGCCAGCAGTTTGGTAGCGGGAGGATCCGAGCAGTACTTC | CASSLVAGGSEQYF
- | TRBJ2-5 | many | TRBV4-3 | TGCGCCAGCAGCCAAGTAGAGGGGCAAGAGACCCAGTACTTC | CASSQVEGQETQYF
TRBD2 | TRBJ2-2 | few | TRBV29-1 | TGCAGCGTCCCCTTACTAGCGGGAGGGGGGATCGGGGAGCTGTTTTTT | CSVPLLAGGGIGELFF
TRBD1 | TRBJ1-1 | - | TRBV18 | TGTGCCAGCTCACCTTCCGGGACAGGGTCCACTGAAGCTTTCTTT | CASSPSGTGSTEAFF
TRBD1 | TRBJ1-5 | many | TRBV27 | TGTGCCAGCAGTTTTTTCCCCCGACAGGGAAGCAATCAGCCCCAGCATTTT | CASSFFPRQGSNQPQHF
TRBD2 | TRBJ2-1 | many | TRBV4-3 | TGCGCCAGCAGCCAAGGAGGACTAGCGGGAGAAGATGAGCAGTTCTTC | CASSQGGLAGEDEQFF
TRBD1 | TRBJ2-1 | many | TRBV7-6 | TGTGCCAGCAGCTTGCTTTCGACAGGGGTCAATGAGCAGTTCTTC | CASSLLSTGVNEQFF
- | TRBJ2-5 | many | TRBV20-1 | TGCAGTGCCAACAGGGACCAAGAGACCCAGTACTTC | CSANRDQETQYF
TRBD2 | TRBJ2-7 | few | TRBV4-2 | TGTGCCAGCAGCCAAGATTCGGCTAGCGGGAGCTACGAGCAGTACTTC | CASSQDSASGSYEQYF
- | TRBJ2-7 | many | TRBV5-1 | TGCGCCAGCAGCTTAAACAGGGACGGCTCCTACGAGCAGTACTTC | CASSLNRDGSYEQYF
TRBD1 | TRBJ1-4 | many | TRBV4-3 | TGCGCCAGCAGCCGAGGACAGGGGGCGCGGAATGAAAAACTGTTTTTT | CASSRGQGARNEKLFF
- | TRBJ1-5 | - | TRBV3-1 | TGTGCCTGCAGCCAGGAGGTACCCTGGACACACGGATACAATCAGCCCCAGCATTTT | CACSQEVPWTHGYNQPQHF
- | TRBJ2-3 | many | TRBV7-9 | TGTGCCAGCAGCTTAAAGTTTAGCTCAAACACAGATACGCAGTATTTT | CASSLKFSSNTDTQYF
TRBD1 | TRBJ2-5 | many | TRBV25-1 | TGTGCCAGCAGTGAATTGGACAGGTTCCAAGAGACCCAGTACTTC | CASSELDRFQETQYF
- | TRBJ1-2 | many | TRBV15 | TGTGCCACCAGCAGAGAACGCGGTTATGATGGCTACACCTTC | CATSRERGYDGYTF
TRBD2 | TRBJ2-7 | many | TRBV15 | TGTGCCACCAGCGCGGGACTAGCGGGGAGCTACGAGCAGTACTTC | CATSAGLAGSYEQYF
- | TRBJ2-3 | many | TRBV11-1 | TGTGCCAGCGCAAGATTTCCTCGGATCCTCCAAAGCACAGATACGCAGTATTTT | CASARFPRILQSTDTQYF
- | TRBJ1-2 | - | TRBV20-1 | TGCAGTGCTAGTACACGGACCACGAAGACCTTC | CSASTRTTKTF
- | TRBJ2-7 | many | TRBV7-9 | TGTGCCAGCACGGACAGGGAGCGGGGAGTGCAGTACTTC | CASTDRERGVQYF
- | TRBJ1-2 | - | TRBV12-3/TRBV12-4 | TGTGCCAGCGGTTACTACCAATCTAACTATGGCTACACCTTC | CASGYYQSNYGYTF